The 19 T cell receptor beta chains listed next were all sequenced from one sample in a study of blood T cell repertoires in acute mononucleosis. Specified time point: convalescence about 6 months (5-8 months) after acute presentation (visit 7). The study, taken as a whole, reports: GLC-BM selection appeared to involve both TCR alpha and beta chains.

Data came from immunoSEQ multiplex PCR; TCRdb stores just in-frame clones and leaves some out. This table holds roughly 2,300 clones, about 25% found once. The source was EBV GLC epitope tetramer+ CD8+ T cells sorted from PBMCs, collected during convalescence from infectious mononucleosis. The subset here: CD8 T cells binding tetramer with EBV BMLF1 280-288 peptide (GLC-BM). These receptors originate from a woman younger than 35 with infectious mononucleosis caused by EBV.

The rearrangement uses TRBV25-1 and TRBJ1-1; tentatively, D is TRBD1 (6 bases). This CDR3 contains 16 residues. The germline V gene has CDR1 MGHDK and CDR2 SYGVNS. Trimming shortened V by 6 bases and J by 0 bases, and 17 bases separated the two germline ends. The DNA for the CDR3 is TGTGCCAGCAGCGTAGAGGGGGGGCTTGTGAACACTGAAGCTTTCTTT. Protein: CASSVEGGLVNTEAFF.

This clone was seen ten or more times. The rearrangement links TRBV14 to TRBJ2-7; either TRBD1 or TRBD2 may fit D (5 bases each). CDR3 length equals 16 residues. Looked up from germline, CDR1 is SGHDN and CDR2 is FVKESK. Trimming cost V 6 bases and J 2 bases, with 20 bases left between them. CDR3 amino acids: CASSYSPRDPAYEQYF. The CDR3 nucleotides read TGTGCCAGCAGTTACTCGCCCCGGGACCCAGCCTACGAGCAGTACTTC.

CDR3 DNA sequence: TGCAGCGTTGGGTCCGGGGGAACTAATGAATTACTGTTTTTT. Translation gives CSVGSGGTNELLFF. The chain carries TRBV29-1 and TRBJ1-4; D perhaps matches TRBD1 (5 bases). Trimming removed 4 bases from V and 13 bases from J, with 22 bases in between. Looked up from germline, CDR1 is SQVTM and CDR2 is ANQGSEA. The CDR3 is 14 residues long. Full variable domain (missing parts from reference TRBV29-1 and TRBJ1-4): SAVISQKPSRDICQRGTSLTIQCQVDSQVTMMFWYRQQPGQSLTLIATANQGSEATYESGFVIDKFPISRPNLTFSTLTVSNMSPEDSSIYLCSVGSGGTNELLFFGSGTQLSVL.

Comment on this clone: A read error likely explains this, since a far larger clone differs by one base. The same CDR3 also results from other DNA sequences found in this sample. CDR3 residues: CASSYAGTATEQYF. The DNA for the CDR3 is TGTGCCAGCAGTTACGCCGGGACGGCAACCGAGCAATACTTC. The chain combines TRBV11-2 with TRBJ2-7, with D perhaps matching TRBD1 or TRBD2 (5 bases each). The germline CDR1 and CDR2 sequences are SGHAT and FQNNGV. The length of the CDR3 is 14 residues. Supplemented by reference TRBV11-2 and TRBJ2-7, the full variable domain reads EAGVAQSPRYKIIEKRQSVAFWCNPISGHATLYWYQQILGQGPKLLIQFQNNGVVDDSQLPKDRFSAERLKGVDSTLKIQPAKLEDSAVYLCASSYAGTATEQYFGPGTRLTVT.

Regarding this clone: Only one base separates this from a far larger clonotype, so it likely reflects a read error. At the DNA level, this CDR3 is encoded by other sequences in the same sample as well. This chain joins TRBV14 and TRBJ2-5; 7 nucleotides line up with TRBD2. Germline CDR1 SGHDN, CDR2 FVKESK. The CDR3 contains 13 residues. The trim removed 3 bases at V and 8 bases at J, leaving 6 bases unmatched. CDR3 DNA sequence: TGTGCCAGCAGCCACTCGCCGGGGGGTACCCAGTACTTC. It encodes CASSHSPGGTQYF.

Comments on this clone: At one of its ends the junction is not consistent with the germline gene, which may arise from a read error. The same CDR3 can be traced to other DNA sequences in this sample. Written as DNA, the CDR3 is TGTAGCGTCGTTGGACAGAACACAGATACGCAGTATTTT. As protein: CSVVGQNTDTQYF. J is TRBJ2-3 and V is TRBV29-1; perhaps TRBD1 as D (6 bases). Per germline, CDR1 SQVTM and CDR2 ANQGSEA. This CDR3 spans 13 amino acids.

V usage is TRBV21-1 and J usage is TRBJ2-3; the table gives TRBD2 as D, unverified against the DNA. TRBV21-1 is tagged as a pseudogene. The CDR3 is 15 residues long. This CDR3 is CASSNSGRGSDTQYF. In DNA form, the CDR3 reads TGTGCCAGCAGTAATAGCGGGAGAGGCTCAGATACGCAGTATTTT.

This clone was observed a single time. The limits of the CDR3 on the DNA are not certain, so only TCRdb's listed CDR3 is given. The V and J genes are TRBV29-1 and TRBJ1-4; TRBD1 reflects the table's D call only, with no check against the DNA. The germline V gene encodes CDR1 SQVTM and CDR2 ANQGSEA. The CDR3 is 14 amino acids in total, end residues counted. This chain's CDR3 is CSVDRGGLMKNCFF.

This clone has a handful of counts. This likely came from a read error, as a far larger clone is one base away. This chain joins TRBV5-4 and TRBJ2-7; no clear D. This CDR3 is built from 14 residues. Per the germline V gene, CDR1 is SGHNT and CDR2 is YYREEE (reference sequence). Trimming took 4 bases from V and 1 from J, leaving 12 bases between them. The CDR3 DNA reads TGTGCCAGCAGCCAAATTGCAGGATCCTACGAGCAGTACTTC. This gives the protein CASSQIAGSYEQYF.

This chain links TRBV7-9 with TRBJ1-2, with a weak D call TRBD1 (6 bases). There are 14 residues in the CDR3. Looked up from germline, CDR1 is SEHNR and CDR2 is FQNEAQ (reference sequence). V was cut by 6 bases and J by 8 bases, with 19 bases left in between. CDR3 residues: CASSLTGTFRGYTF. In DNA, the CDR3 is TGTGCCAGCAGTTTAACCGGGACATTTAGGGGCTACACCTTC.

This clone appeared a few times. A junction boundary mismatches the germline segment, possibly from a read error. Within the sample, other DNA sequences also encode this same CDR3. The chain employs TRBV25-1 and TRBJ1-1, with D hard to call. This CDR3 has 15 residues. The germline gives CDR1 MGHDK, CDR2 SYGVNS. CDR3 nucleotide sequence: TGCCAGCTAGAGATATGTTGCCCGGCGGGCACTGAAGCTTTCTTT. Its translation: CQLEICCPAGTEAFF.

The rearrangement links TRBV11-3 to TRBJ1-2; a weak D match, TRBD1 (6 bases). V lost 6 bases and J lost 8, with 19 bases in between. There are 14 residues in the CDR3. From germline, CDR1 is SGHNT and CDR2 YENEEA. CDR3 sequence (DNA): TGTGCCAGCAGTTTAACCGGGACATTTAGGGGCTACACCTTC. It encodes CASSLTGTFRGYTF.

This clone has just a few counts. Different DNA sequences within this sample yield the same CDR3. The chain has TRBV6-8 and TRBJ2-5; 7 bases map to TRBD2. Germline trimming cut 7 bases from V and 4 bases from J; bases unmatched to any gene: 3. The length of the CDR3 is 12 residues. The germline CDR1 and CDR2 sequences are MNHGY and SAAAGT. The CDR3 here is CASTTGGETQYF. The DNA for the CDR3 is TGTGCCAGCACGACGGGAGGAGAGACCCAGTACTTC.

This clone was found many times. The rearrangement links TRBV2 to TRBJ1-2; possible D gene TRBD1, 6 bases. CDR3 size: 14 residues. The germline V and J ends were trimmed by 5 bases and 8 bases, with 18 bases remaining between them. CDR1 and CDR2 (germline): SNHLY, FYNNEI. The CDR3 DNA reads TGTGCCAGCAGTTTAACCGGGACATTTAGGGGCTACACCTTC. Translated, it gives CASSLTGTFRGYTF.

By sample fraction, this clone is medium-sized (0.01 to 0.1%). V usage is TRBV23-1 and J usage is TRBJ2-7, with a tentative D call TRBD1 (7 bases). TRBV23-1 is given ORF status, its function remaining uncertain. The CDR3 totals 14 residues. The ends were cut back, 6 bases at V and 2 bases at J, with 14 bases in the middle. The CDR3 sequence is CASSRGTAAYEQYF. Written as DNA, the CDR3 is TGCGCCAGCAGCCGCGGGACAGCTGCCTACGAGCAGTACTTC.

This clone has a count of ten or more. Only one base separates this from a far larger clonotype, so it likely reflects a read error. The sample carries other DNA sequences with the same CDR3. The chain recombines TRBV11-3 with TRBJ2-7; D might be TRBD1 (7 bases). The CDR3 length is 14 residues. V lost 5 bases to trimming and J lost 2 bases, with 13 bases between them. CDR1 is SGHNT and CDR2 is YENEEA in the germline V gene. The CDR3 loop is CASSRGTAAYEQYF. For the CDR3, the DNA is TGTGCCAGCAGCCGCGGGACAGCTGCCTACGAGCAGTACTTC.

This clone is judged large. The chain joins TRBV2 to TRBJ1-2; D call uncertain. Germline assignment: CDR1 SNHLY and CDR2 FYNNEI. The V end lost 8 bases, the J end lost 4 bases, and 8 bases lay between the germline ends. The CDR3 is made up of 11 amino acids. The CDR3 coding sequence is TGTGCCAGCGCGTTGGGCTATGGCTACACCTTC. This gives the protein CASALGYGYTF.

V gene TRBV27 combines with J gene TRBJ2-3, with a possible D match to TRBD1 (5 bases). The CDR3 extends over 16 amino acids. Per germline, CDR1 MNHEY and CDR2 SMNVEV (reference sequence). V lost 9 bases and J lost 2, with 21 bases in between. DNA for the CDR3: TGTGCCAGTTTGATCCAGGGATCCCAATACACAGATACGCAGTATTTT. Translating it yields CASLIQGSQYTDTQYF.

The gene calls are TRBV29-1 and TRBJ2-7; no clear D gene. V was trimmed by 4 bases and J by 1 base, leaving 8 bases between them. The V gene's germline CDR1 is SQVTM and CDR2 ANQGSEA. The CDR3 has 12 residues. The CDR3 protein is CSVGSGSYEQYF. The CDR3 DNA follows: TGCAGCGTTGGGTCCGGGTCCTACGAGCAGTACTTC.